This TCR beta chain was found in a study of cytomegalovirus exposure and HLA in healthy donors. Study-level points and caveats: TCR beta V- and J-gene trimming, according to a later analysis, was linked to a missense DCLRE1C variant.

60 Vbeta and 13 Jbeta primers were used in PCR. This table comes from immunoSEQ multiplex PCR, and its TCRdb copy is limited to in-frame clones, with some not included. The sample shows about 200,000 clones, around four fifths of them seen only once. On this clone itself: What it binds is not known.

The CDR3 sequence is 14 residues long. With V trimmed by 6 bases and J by 8 bases, 11 bases remained unmatched. Germline CDR1 MDHEN, CDR2 SYDVKM. Specimen: PBMCs. The chain recombines TRBV28 with TRBJ1-2; 8 nucleotides match TRBD1. The origin of this receptor is a woman aged 45-59 years in good health and CMV-seropositive. In nucleotides, the CDR3 is TGTGCCAGCAGCCCCACAGGGGGATATTCGGGCTACACCTTC. It encodes CASSPTGGYSGYTF.